This T cell receptor beta chain came from a study of T-cell reconstitution after alpha-beta-depleted transplantation in children. In regard to this clonotype: No antigen is known for it.

CDR3 length equals 17 residues. V gave up 5 bases and J gave up 8 bases; unmatched junction bases: 15. Looked up from germline, CDR1 is SEHNR and CDR2 is FQNEAQ (reference sequence). Construction of the TCRbeta library involved unique molecular identifiers. TCRdb re-analysed the PCR reads in MiXCR, keeping a single row per CDR3 protein. The sample has about 110,000 distinct CDR3 sequences; 6.4% are singletons. Study-wide results and caveats: After transplant, at about two months, alpha-beta T cells were reportedly derived from several hundred expanded graft clones.

Specimen: PBMCs, mostly from graft donor cells, collected 360 days after TCRalphabeta/CD19-depleted stem cell transplant. The clonotype comes from a male patient under 10 years old who had a stem cell transplant for acute lymphoblastic leukemia, so the T cells may come from the graft donor. The chain couples TRBV7-9 to TRBJ2-3; 11 bases line up with TRBD2. CDR3 nucleotide sequence: TGTGCCAGCAGCGACTTGCTAGCGGGGGGAACGGCGGGTACGCAGTATTTT. Its protein is CASSDLLAGGTAGTQYF.